The 17 T cell receptor beta chains in this list originate from one sample, sequenced in a study (dated by TCRdb to the mid-2010s). The library was made by 5' RACE. Sequenced using an Illumina MiSeq. In-frame beta chains were kept once TCRdb had trimmed the public reads at Q25 with fastp and called clones with MiXCR. Under each unique CDR3 protein, matching rows form one entry showing the most common genes and DNA. Present in this sample are around 50,000 distinct CDR3 sequences, 17% of which were seen just once. The ten largest clones add up to around 2% of the sample. Sequencing was done on a sample of naive CD4+ T cells sorted from blood. What this sample's cell subset or site label stands for: naive CD4+ T cells, CD4+CD45RA+CD25-. These receptors were obtained from a female donor with breast cancer.

With regard to this clonotype: A much larger clone is a single base away; this may be a read error. The chain is built from TRBV20-1 and TRBJ1-5, with D perhaps matching TRBD1 (6 bases). The CDR3 sequence is 14 residues long. In germline, CDR1 is DFQATT, CDR2 SNEGSKA (reference sequence). The CDR3 loop reads CSASQGISNQSQHF. CDR3 DNA sequence: TGCAGTGCGTCACAGGGTATTAGCAATCAGTCCCAGCATTTT.

This clonotype has ten or more counts. The CDR3 region is CATSRDQQEAFF. For the CDR3, the DNA is TGTGCCACCAGCAGAGATCAACAGGAAGCTTTCTTT. J is TRBJ1-1 and V is TRBV15, with D unresolved. The CDR3 is 12 amino acids. V was trimmed by 0 bases and J by 8 bases, leaving 7 bases between them. CDR1 and CDR2 from the germline V gene are LNHNV and YYDKDF (reference sequence). Full variable domain (outside the CDR3, taken from reference TRBV15 and TRBJ1-1): DAMVIQNPRYQVTQFGKPVTLSCSQTLNHNVMYWYQQKSSQAPKLLFHYYDKDFNNEADTPDNFQSRRPNTSFCFLDIRSPGLGDTAMYLCATSRDQQEAFFGQGTRLTVV.

On this clonotype: The germline gene is not matched at one end of the junction; a read error may be the cause. The chain employs TRBV7-8 and TRBJ2-1; 8 bases match TRBD2. Looked up from germline, CDR1 is SGHVS and CDR2 is FQNEAQ. The CDR3 extends over 16 amino acids. Here the CDR3 DNA reads TGTGCCAGCAGCTTAGGGGGCGGCGGGGGGTACAATGTGCAGTTCTTC. Its translation is CASSLGGGGGYNVQFF.

In its sample, this clonotype was seen a few times. The chain employs TRBV5-5 and TRBJ1-1, with D unresolved. The germline CDR1 and CDR2 sequences are SGHKS and YYEKEE (reference sequence). V lost 4 bases and J lost 0, with 7 bases in between. This CDR3 has 13 residues. CDR3 residues: CASSNALNTEAFF. Here the CDR3 DNA reads TGTGCCAGCAGCAATGCTCTGAACACTGAAGCTTTCTTT.

This rearrangement joins TRBV5-6 to TRBJ1-1; TRBD1 is a possible D gene (6 bases). Per the germline V gene, CDR1 is SGHDT and CDR2 is YYEEEE. The V and J ends lost 3 bases and 0 bases respectively, with 15 bases between them. The CDR3 has 16 amino acids. The CDR3 DNA sequence: TGTGCCAGCAGCTCCCGGTCGGGGGCCATGAACACTGAAGCTTTCTTT. This codes for CASSSRSGAMNTEAFF.

The count of this clonotype is one. The chain recombines TRBV20-1 with TRBJ2-7; a weak D match, TRBD1 (6 bases). Trimming pared 3 bases from V and 6 bases from J, leaving 15 bases between. The CDR3 totals 13 residues. The germline V gene encodes CDR1 DFQATT and CDR2 SNEGSKA (reference sequence). This CDR3 reads CSARPQGYLEQYF. CDR3 nucleotides: TGCAGTGCTAGGCCACAGGGTTACCTCGAGCAGTACTTC.

This clonotype was seen a handful of times. This chain connects TRBV5-1 to TRBJ1-5; 7 nucleotides align to TRBD1. V trimming: 4 bases; J trimming: 5 bases; junction bases outside the gene matches: 6. CDR1 and CDR2 (germline): SGHRS, YFSETQ. CDR3 length equals 14 residues. The CDR3 loop is CASSPTGMDQPQHF. The CDR3 coding sequence is TGCGCCAGCAGCCCGACAGGGATGGATCAGCCCCAGCATTTT.

In its sample, this clonotype was seen a few times. The chain joins TRBV24-1 to TRBJ1-2, with a weak D call TRBD1 (5 bases). The CDR3 spans 13 residues. Trimming took 6 bases from V and 4 from J, leaving 11 bases between them. Germline CDR1 is KGHDR and CDR2 is SFDVKD. The DNA for the CDR3 is TGTGCCACCAGTCCTGGGGCAGTCTATGGCTACACCTTC. Translation gives CATSPGAVYGYTF.

This clonotype was observed a handful of times. CDR3 loop: CASSPGQHYGYTF. For the CDR3, the DNA is TGCGCCAGCAGCCCCGGACAGCACTATGGCTACACCTTC. V is TRBV5-1 and J is TRBJ1-2; D might be TRBD1 (6 bases). The CDR3 length is 13 residues. V was pared by 4 bases and J by 3 bases, with 10 bases between. CDR1 and CDR2 (germline): SGHRS, YFSETQ.

V usage is TRBV29-1 and J usage is TRBJ2-3; no clear D. With 0 bases removed from V and 0 bases from J, the gap between germline ends came to 7 bases. CDR3 length equals 14 residues. CDR1 SQVTM and CDR2 ANQGSEA come from the germline V gene. CDR3 nucleotides: TGCAGCGTTGAAGATGGCAGAAGCACAGATACGCAGTATTTT. Protein sequence: CSVEDGRSTDTQYF.

The gene calls are TRBV7-2 and TRBJ2-3; D is possibly TRBD2 (5 bases). Germline CDR1 and CDR2: SGHTA and FQGNSA. Trimming took off 6 bases at V and 2 bases at J, with 15 bases between the two ends. The CDR3 runs to 15 residues. The CDR3 sequence is CASSLGKRTTDTQYF. The CDR3 coding sequence is TGTGCCAGCAGTTTGGGGAAGCGGACCACAGATACGCAGTATTTT.

This clonotype was counted many times. V usage is TRBV5-1 and J usage is TRBJ2-7, with D perhaps being TRBD1 or TRBD2 (5 bases each). This CDR3 region has 15 residues. Trimming took 2 bases from V and 3 from J, leaving 15 bases between them. Germline V CDR1 and CDR2: SGHRS, YFSETQ. Here the CDR3 DNA reads TGCGCCAGCAGCTTTGCCGGGACCAACGTCTACGAGCAGTACTTC. This codes for CASSFAGTNVYEQYF.

This clonotype has more than one count but fewer than ten. This chain links TRBV20-1 with TRBJ1-5; 11 bases map to TRBD1. Trimming removed 5 bases from V and 5 bases from J; junction bases left unmatched: 8. The CDR3 is 15 amino acids. The germline CDR1 and CDR2 sequences are DFQATT and SNEGSKA (reference sequence). The CDR3 region is CSALKPGQGDQPQHF. For the CDR3, the DNA is TGCAGTGCTCTTAAACCGGGACAGGGGGATCAGCCCCAGCATTTT.

This clonotype was counted ten times or more. This chain links TRBV29-1 with TRBJ1-5; D is unresolved. In germline, CDR1 is SQVTM, CDR2 ANQGSEA. The CDR3 is 12 residues long. V dropped 1 base and J dropped 4 bases, with 5 bases sitting between them. CDR3 coding DNA: TGCAGCGTTGAAGGGGCTAATCAGCCCCAGCATTTT. As protein: CSVEGANQPQHF.

This clonotype has more than one count but fewer than ten. The V gene is TRBV6-5, the J gene TRBJ2-3, with D tentatively TRBD2 (7 bases). Germline values: CDR1 MNHEY, CDR2 SVGAGI. V was pared by 2 bases and J by 4 bases, with 22 bases between. The CDR3 has 18 residues. This chain's CDR3 is CASSYDRRRAGEADTQYF. In DNA form, the CDR3 reads TGTGCCAGCAGTTACGACAGGAGACGGGCGGGAGAGGCAGATACGCAGTATTTT.

This clonotype came up a few times. The CDR3 coding sequence is TGTGCCAGCCGGACTTCAGTTCGGGCTGAAAAACTGTTTTTT. Its protein product is CASRTSVRAEKLFF. V usage is TRBV28 and J usage is TRBJ1-4, with D unclear. Germline CDR1 MDHEN, CDR2 SYDVKM. The CDR3 is 14 residues long. Trimming took 8 bases from V and 7 from J, leaving 17 bases between them. The complete variable domain, with remaining parts taken from reference TRBV28 and TRBJ1-4, reads DVKVTQSSRYLVKRTGEKVFLECVQDMDHENMFWYRQDPGLGLRLIYFSYDVKMKEKGDIPEGYSVSREKKERFSLILESASTNQTSMYLCASRTSVRAEKLFFGSGTQLSVL.

The chain has TRBV5-1 and TRBJ2-1; 7 bases are a match to TRBD1. The CDR3 runs to 16 residues. Germline CDR1 SGHRS, CDR2 YFSETQ. The J segment lost 4 bases and the V segment lost 3 bases, leaving 10 bases of the junction unmatched. The CDR3 protein is CASSSGQALLYNEQFF. The CDR3 nucleotides are TGCGCCAGCAGCTCTGGACAGGCCCTTCTATACAATGAGCAGTTCTTC.